This is a list of T cell receptor beta chains from one sample in a study of STAT3 mutations in large granular lymphocyte leukemia. TCRdb's table, derived via immunoSEQ multiplex PCR, lists solely in-frame clones and lacks some. This table holds 10,000 to 15,000 clones, 81% found once. The specimen was peripheral blood mononuclear cells. These receptors were collected from a man aged 55-75 years with T-cell large granular lymphocyte leukemia. Some clones in this sample may be carry-over from other donors' samples. Each CDR3 is given with its conserved first and last residue. The D gene is left open where the match is weak. Expanded clones get a size class; other rows say once, few or many, or leave the size out.

D gene | clone size | J gene | V gene | CDR3 DNA | CDR3 protein
- | few | TRBJ1-5 | TRBV15 | TGTGCCACCAGCAGAACGGGCCCGGGACAGCCCCAGCATTTT | CATSRTGPGQPQHF
TRBD2 | - | TRBJ2-1 | TRBV5-4 | TGTGCCAGCAGCTTGGGTGGACTAGCGGGAGCCAATGAGCAGTTCTTC | CASSLGGLAGANEQFF
- | once | TRBJ1-5 | TRBV5-4 | TGTGCCAGCTCGGCGGAGGGTGGTCAGCCCCAGCATTTT | CASSAEGGQPQHF
- | - | TRBJ2-5 | TRBV5-1 | TGCGCCAGCAGCTACGGACAGCACCAAGAGACCCAGTACTTC | CASSYGQHQETQYF
- | - | TRBJ2-7 | TRBV7-9 | TGTGCCAGCAGCTTAGAGTCGTTAGCGGAGAGCTCCTACGAGCAGTACTTC | CASSLESLAESSYEQYF
- | once | TRBJ2-7 | TRBV6-1 | TGTGCCAGCAGTGAGTGGGGCGGCTATGGCTACGAGCAGTACTTC | CASSEWGGYGYEQYF
- | - | TRBJ2-7 | TRBV7-2 | TGTGCCAGCAGCTTACTAACGACACAGTACTTC | CASSLLTTQYF
TRBD1 | - | TRBJ2-4 | TRBV5-4 | TGTGCCATGTCCCCTACAGGGGAGAATTGGGACATTCAGTACTTC | CAMSPTGENWDIQYF
- | - | TRBJ2-2 | TRBV29-1 | TGCAGCGTTGACTTGGGACAAATGAACACCGGGGAGCTGTTTTTT | CSVDLGQMNTGELFF
TRBD2 | - | TRBJ2-3 | TRBV19 | TGTGCCAGTAGTAACATAGCGGGAGCCTACACAGATACGCAGTATTTT | CASSNIAGAYTDTQYF
TRBD1 | medium-sized | TRBJ1-4 | TRBV30 | TGTGCCTGGAGTTGGACAGGGGGCCTCAATGAAAAACTGTTTTTT | CAWSWTGGLNEKLFF
- | once | TRBJ2-1 | TRBV19 | TGTGCCAGTAGTACCCGAGACACTAGACACAATGAGCAGTTCTTC | CASSTRDTRHNEQFF
TRBD2 | - | TRBJ2-7 | TRBV28 | TGTGCCAGCAGTTTATGGGGGACTAGCGGGAGGGGGGAGCAGTACTTC | CASSLWGTSGRGEQYF